One sample yielded the 6 T cell receptor beta chains listed below, sequenced in a study of blood T cell repertoires in COVID-19. Assay: immunoSEQ multiplex PCR; the TCRdb copy retains only in-frame clones and omits some. The sample consists of roughly 260,000 clones, approximately 91% of them appearing once. The sample taken for sequencing was peripheral blood. These receptors all come from a middle-aged woman who had recovered from COVID-19.

V is TRBV30 and J is TRBJ1-2; TRBD1 agrees at 7 bases. Germline V gene sequence: CDR1 GTSNPN, CDR2 SVGIG (reference sequence). The CDR3 contains 12 residues. Germline trimming cut 2 bases from V and 7 bases from J; bases unmatched to any gene: 4. DNA for the CDR3: TGTGCCTGGAGTACCGGGACAGCTGGCTACACCTTC. Amino acids: CAWSTGTAGYTF.

This rearrangement joins TRBV15 to TRBJ1-5; 8 bases are shared with TRBD1. CDR1 and CDR2 from the germline V gene are LNHNV and YYDKDF (reference sequence). V gave up 0 bases and J gave up 9 bases; unmatched junction bases: 7. The CDR3 covers 15 residues. The CDR3 DNA sequence: TGTGCCACCAGCAGAGATCCACAGGGGGTAGGGCCCCAGCATTTT. Its translation: CATSRDPQGVGPQHF.

V gene TRBV3-1 (or the pseudogene TRBV3-2) combines with J gene TRBJ2-3, with 11 bases lining up with TRBD1. Germline-derived CDR1 and CDR2 are LGHDT and YNNKEL (reference sequence). The CDR3 covers 17 residues. The V segment lost 4 bases and the J segment 0 bases; nucleotides outside the gene matches: 6. The CDR3 loop reads CASSRIGTGGSTDTQYF. The CDR3 nucleotides are TGTGCCAGCAGCCGCATCGGGACAGGGGGAAGCACAGATACGCAGTATTTT.

The chain has TRBV7-2 and TRBJ1-6; 8 bases are a match to TRBD1. CDR1 and CDR2 from the germline V gene are SGHTA and FQGNSA. V lost 1 base and J lost 13; bases outside the gene matches: 12. The CDR3 runs to 16 residues. This chain's CDR3 is CASSLGQGTGTFPLHF. As DNA, the CDR3 is TGTGCCAGCAGCTTAGGTCAAGGGACAGGAACATTTCCCCTCCACTTT. Filled out from reference TRBV7-2 and TRBJ1-6, the complete variable domain reads GAGVSQSPSNKVTEKGKDVELRCDPISGHTALYWYRQSLGQGLEFLIYFQGNSAPDKSGLPSDRFSAERTGGSVSTLTIQRTQQEDSAVYLCASSLGQGTGTFPLHFGNGTRLTVT.

The chain carries TRBV25-1 and TRBJ2-7, with 7 bases aligning to TRBD1. Per the germline V gene, CDR1 is MGHDK and CDR2 is SYGVNS. Germline trimming cut 6 bases from V and 4 bases from J; bases unmatched to any gene: 3. The CDR3 covers 12 residues. The CDR3, as DNA: TGTGCCAGCAGCAGGGACAGTTACGAGCAGTACTTC. Amino acids: CASSRDSYEQYF.

The V call is TRBV28, the J call TRBJ2-7, with a weak D call TRBD1 (7 bases). Germline loops: CDR1 MDHEN, CDR2 SYDVKM. This CDR3 has 15 residues. Trimming took 5 bases from V and 1 from J, leaving 15 bases between them. The CDR3 protein is CASSLRGDRSYEQYF. As DNA, the CDR3 is TGTGCCAGCAGTCTCAGGGGGGATCGGTCCTACGAGCAGTACTTC.